Listed here are 22 T cell receptor beta chains from one sample, sequenced in a study of blood T cell repertoires in COVID-19. TCRdb's table, derived via immunoSEQ multiplex PCR, lists solely in-frame clones and lacks some. The sample shows 100,000 or so clones, 80% of them seen only once. The specimen was peripheral blood. These receptors were collected from a woman in her 70s with acute or convalescent COVID-19.

This chain joins TRBV6-6 and TRBJ1-2, with a tentative D call TRBD1 (6 bases). CDR1 is MNHNY and CDR2 is SVGAGI in the germline V gene (reference sequence). This CDR3 is built from 16 residues. V lost 5 bases and J lost 4, with 20 bases in between. The DNA of the CDR3 is TGTGCCAGCAGTCAACTGAATCAGGGGAACGCCTATGGCTACACCTTC. Its translation is CASSQLNQGNAYGYTF.

J is TRBJ2-5 and V is TRBV6-2 or TRBV6-3; 7 positions match TRBD1. This CDR3 is built from 16 residues. Unmatched junction bases numbered 8, after V lost 3 bases and J lost 1 base. CDR1 is MNHEY, CDR2 SVGEGT, per germline. The CDR3 nucleotides read TGTGCCAGCAGTTATCTCTTGGGACAGCCCCAAGAGACCCAGTACTTC. Translating it yields CASSYLLGQPQETQYF.

The V and J genes are TRBV2 and TRBJ1-3; 8 positions match TRBD1. The CDR3 spans 18 residues. CDR1 is SNHLY and CDR2 is FYNNEI in the germline V gene. Trimming removed 7 bases from V and 0 bases from J; junction bases left unmatched: 14. The CDR3 sequence: CASKITATGVDSGNTIYF. The CDR3 nucleotides read TGTGCCAGCAAGATCACCGCGACAGGGGTCGACTCTGGAAACACCATATATTTT. The full variable domain, completed using reference TRBV2 and TRBJ1-3, is EPEVTQTPSHQVTQMGQEVILRCVPISNHLYFYWYRQILGQKVEFLVSFYNNEISEKSEIFDDQFSVERPDGSNFTLKIRSTKLEDSAMYFCASKITATGVDSGNTIYFGEGSWLTVV.

The chain links TRBV7-9 to TRBJ2-5; 12 nucleotides align to TRBD2. Germline trimming cut 6 bases from V and 7 bases from J; bases unmatched to any gene: 6. The germline V gene has CDR1 SEHNR and CDR2 FQNEAQ (reference sequence). The CDR3 has 14 amino acids. The CDR3 region is CASSSGTSGLTQYF. CDR3 sequence (DNA): TGTGCCAGCAGTTCCGGGACTAGCGGGCTGACCCAGTACTTC.

The CDR3 DNA sequence: TGTGCCAGCAGCGAGGGACAGGGAGTTAATGGCTACACCTTC. It translates to CASSEGQGVNGYTF. The chain links TRBV25-1 to TRBJ1-2, with 9 bases identical to TRBD1. J gave up 6 bases and V 6 bases, and 8 bases lay outside the gene matches. This CDR3 spans 14 amino acids. From germline, CDR1 is MGHDK and CDR2 SYGVNS.

CDR3 nucleotides: TGTGCCAGCAGTCCGAGGGTGGGGTTAAACTATGGCTACACCTTC. Its translation is CASSPRVGLNYGYTF. This chain joins TRBV6-5 and TRBJ1-2; no clear D gene. Germline CDR1 and CDR2: MNHEY and SVGAGI. The CDR3 runs to 15 residues. V lost 5 bases to trimming and J lost 2 bases, with 15 bases between them.

The chain recombines TRBV19 with TRBJ1-5; TRBD1 is a possible D gene (6 bases). Germline lookup yields CDR1 LNHDA and CDR2 SQIVND (reference sequence). Trimming removed 8 bases from V and 1 base from J, with 12 bases in between. The CDR3 is 14 residues long. The DNA of the CDR3 is TGTGCCAGTTGGACAGCAGGGAGCAATCAGCCCCAGCATTTT. It is translated as CASWTAGSNQPQHF.

CDR3 sequence reads: CASSLVVGGNYGYTF. The CDR3 nucleotides are TGTGCCAGCAGCTTAGTGGTAGGGGGCAACTATGGCTACACCTTC. The rearrangement uses TRBV7-9 and TRBJ1-2; 7 bases are a match to TRBD1. The CDR3 covers 15 residues. J was trimmed by 2 bases and V by 1 base; bases with no gene match: 4. CDR1 is SEHNR, CDR2 FQNEAQ, per germline (reference sequence).

This chain links TRBV6-5 with TRBJ2-7, with 7 bases identical to TRBD1. Unmatched junction bases numbered 6, after V lost 4 bases and J lost 3 bases. Per germline, CDR1 MNHEY and CDR2 SVGAGI. The CDR3 length is 14 residues. CDR3 DNA: TGTGCCAGCAGTTTGGCAGGGGGAGACTACGAGCAGTACGTC. Translation gives CASSLAGGDYEQYV.

The chain links TRBV4-2 to TRBJ1-2, with D maybe TRBD1 (6 bases). Germline V gene sequence: CDR1 LGHNA, CDR2 YNFKEQ. Trimming removed 1 base from V and 4 bases from J, with 19 bases in between. The CDR3 spans 17 residues. The CDR3 loop is CASSQVLLQGESYGYTF. The CDR3 bases are TGTGCCAGCAGCCAAGTCCTGCTACAGGGAGAAAGCTATGGCTACACCTTC.

The chain has TRBV10-3 and TRBJ1-1; 8 bases agree with TRBD1. This CDR3 has 14 amino acids. The J segment lost 1 base and the V segment lost 8 bases, leaving 6 bases of the junction unmatched. Germline lookup yields CDR1 ENHRY and CDR2 SYGVKD. In nucleotides, the CDR3 is TGTGCCATCCGGCTGACAGGGGAGAACACTGAAGCTTTCTTT. Its translation: CAIRLTGENTEAFF.

This clone was counted only a few times. This sequence joins TRBV5-1 and TRBJ2-4; possibly TRBD2 for D (5 bases). Trimming pared 4 bases from V and 2 bases from J, leaving 19 bases between. The germline V gene has CDR1 SGHRS and CDR2 YFSETQ. This CDR3 region has 17 residues. The CDR3: CASSEDIKTGTKNIQYF. CDR3 nucleotide sequence: TGCGCCAGCAGCGAAGATATAAAAACCGGGACCAAAAACATTCAGTACTTC.

This clone has only one observation. V gene TRBV2 combines with J gene TRBJ1-1; D not certain. This CDR3 contains 10 residues. Germline CDR1 SNHLY, CDR2 FYNNEI. Trimming left V 4 bases short and J 8 bases short, with 5 bases between. Here the CDR3 DNA reads TGTGCCAGCAGTGGAGGGGAAGCTTTCTTT. Translating it yields CASSGGEAFF.

The chain combines TRBV5-1 with TRBJ1-6; D gene unclear. CDR1 is SGHRS, CDR2 YFSETQ, per germline. With 0 bases removed from V and 7 bases from J, the gap between germline ends came to 14 bases. The CDR3 has 16 residues. In DNA form, the CDR3 reads TGCGCCAGCAGCTTGGTCGTTAGCCTCGGGAATTCACCCCTCCACTTT. This encodes CASSLVVSLGNSPLHF.

The chain combines TRBV7-9 with TRBJ2-1, with 9 bases that match TRBD1. The germline V gene encodes CDR1 SEHNR and CDR2 FQNEAQ (reference sequence). The CDR3 is 15 residues long. J was trimmed by 3 bases and V by 4 bases; bases with no gene match: 4. CDR3 region: CASSSPGQGYNEQFF. The CDR3 nucleotides are TGTGCCAGCAGCTCTCCGGGACAGGGCTACAATGAGCAGTTCTTC.

This chain joins TRBV7-9 and TRBJ2-3; D is possibly TRBD1 (7 bases). Germline CDR1 is SEHNR and CDR2 is FQNEAQ (reference sequence). This CDR3 has 18 amino acids. V shed 4 bases and J shed 4 bases, with 24 bases lying between them. CDR3 DNA: TGTGCCAGCAGCTCCAACGGACAGGTTGCGGGCGGGGCAGATACGCAGTATTTT. Protein: CASSSNGQVAGGADTQYF.

The chain joins TRBV1 to TRBJ2-5; no check of the table's D call, TRBD1, against the DNA was made. TRBV1 is designated a pseudogene. The CDR3 contains 16 residues. The CDR3 loop reads CTSSQAPSTWKETQYF. The CDR3 DNA reads TGCACCAGCAGCCAAGCGCCTTCGACATGGAAAGAGACCCAGTACTTC.

The chain recombines TRBV6-5 with TRBJ1-1; no firm D call. This CDR3 is built from 15 residues. Trimming removed 6 bases at V and 1 base at J, with 15 bases between. Germline lookup yields CDR1 MNHEY and CDR2 SVGAGI. This CDR3 reads CASSQDGRGNTEAFF. CDR3 nucleotides: TGTGCCAGCAGCCAAGACGGACGGGGGAACACTGAAGCTTTCTTT.

This clone occurred once. The chain employs TRBV28 and TRBJ1-4, with 7 bases fitting TRBD1. This CDR3 spans 14 amino acids. J gave up 7 bases and V 5 bases, and 7 bases lay outside the gene matches. In germline, CDR1 is MDHEN, CDR2 SYDVKM. CDR3: CASSGSGGGEKLFF. DNA for the CDR3: TGTGCCAGCAGTGGATCAGGGGGAGGTGAAAAACTGTTTTTT.

The chain has TRBV2 and TRBJ1-3, with a weak D call TRBD1 (5 bases). V was trimmed by 0 bases and J by 3 bases, leaving 6 bases between them. CDR3 length: 14 amino acids. The germline gives CDR1 SNHLY, CDR2 FYNNEI. The CDR3 bases are TGTGCCAGCAGTGAAGCGGGGCATGGAAACACCATATATTTT. Protein: CASSEAGHGNTIYF.

The chain combines TRBV18 with TRBJ1-2, with D possibly being TRBD1 (5 bases). Per the germline V gene, CDR1 is KGHSH and CDR2 is LQKENI. The CDR3 has 15 amino acids. The V gene lost 0 bases and the J gene lost 3 bases, with 11 bases spanning the gap. The CDR3 bases are TGTGCCAGCTCACCACCCGGGGGGTCTGACTATGGCTACACCTTC. It encodes CASSPPGGSDYGYTF.

The rearrangement uses TRBV2 and TRBJ2-1, with D possibly matching TRBD1 (5 bases). The germline gives CDR1 SNHLY, CDR2 FYNNEI. Trimming stripped 2 bases from V and 4 bases from J, with 33 bases between. This CDR3 comprises 22 residues. CDR3 in amino acids: CASSEPARVVVGVPALYNEQFF. CDR3 nucleotides: TGTGCCAGCAGTGAACCCGCCAGGGTAGTCGTAGGGGTCCCGGCATTATACAATGAGCAGTTCTTC. Drawing the rest from reference TRBV2 and TRBJ2-1, the complete variable domain is EPEVTQTPSHQVTQMGQEVILRCVPISNHLYFYWYRQILGQKVEFLVSFYNNEISEKSEIFDDQFSVERPDGSNFTLKIRSTKLEDSAMYFCASSEPARVVVGVPALYNEQFFGPGTRLTVL.